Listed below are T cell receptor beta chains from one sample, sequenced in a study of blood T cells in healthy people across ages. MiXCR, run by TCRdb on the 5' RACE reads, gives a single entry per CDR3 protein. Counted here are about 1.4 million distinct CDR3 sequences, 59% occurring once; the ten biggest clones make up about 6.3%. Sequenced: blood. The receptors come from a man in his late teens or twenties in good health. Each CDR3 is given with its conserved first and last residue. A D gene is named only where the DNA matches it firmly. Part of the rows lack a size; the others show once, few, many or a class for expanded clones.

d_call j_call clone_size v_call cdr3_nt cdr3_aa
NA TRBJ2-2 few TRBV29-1 TGCAGCGTAAGAGCGGTCGGGGAGCTGTTTTTT CSVRAVGELFF
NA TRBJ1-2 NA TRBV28 NA CASSYWGEGANYGHTF
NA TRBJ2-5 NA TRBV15 TGTGCCACCAGCAGAGTATTGACGACTCCCCAGCAGTACTTC CATSRVLTTPQQYF
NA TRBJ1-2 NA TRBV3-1 TGTGCCAGCAGCCAAAACGGGGGACCTGGCTACACCTTC CASSQNGGPGYTF
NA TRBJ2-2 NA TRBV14 TGTGCCAGCAGCCAAGCCCAGGGTGCCGGGGAGCTGTTTTTT CASSQAQGAGELFF
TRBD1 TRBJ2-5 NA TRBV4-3 TGCGCCAGCAGCCAGCTGACAGGGCCTTCGGAGACCCAGTACTTC CASSQLTGPSETQYF
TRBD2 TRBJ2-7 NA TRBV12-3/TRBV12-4 TGTGCCAGCAGGTTAGCGGGAGGGGCCTACGAGCAGTACTTC CASRLAGGAYEQYF
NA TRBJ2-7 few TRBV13 TGTGCCAGCAGCCGTGAAATCGATCCTTGCGAGCAGTACTTC CASSREIDPCEQYF
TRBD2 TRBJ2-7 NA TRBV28 TGTGCCAGCAGGACTAGCGGGGGAATCTACGAGCAGTACTTC CASRTSGGIYEQYF
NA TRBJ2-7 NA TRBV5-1 TGCGCCAGCAGCTTTGACCTTTCGTTGTACTACGAGCAGTACTTC CASSFDLSLYYEQYF
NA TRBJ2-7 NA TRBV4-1 TGCGCCAGCAGCCACGCCCGTTGGGGGGAGAATGGCGAGCAGTACTTC CASSHARWGENGEQYF
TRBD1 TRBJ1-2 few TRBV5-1 TGCGCCAGCACCGTCACCGGGACAGGGTATTATGGCTACACCTTC CASTVTGTGYYGYTF
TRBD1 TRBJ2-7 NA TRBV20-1 TGCAGTGCTAGGAGGGGGACAGTAGCCTACGAGCAGTACTTC CSARRGTVAYEQYF
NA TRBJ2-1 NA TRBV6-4 TGTGCCAGCAGTGACTCGCACAGCTACAATGAGCAGTTCTTC CASSDSHSYNEQFF
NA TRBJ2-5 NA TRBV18 TGTGCCAGCTCACGCTCGAGGGGGAGGCAAGAGACCCAGTACTTC CASSRSRGRQETQYF
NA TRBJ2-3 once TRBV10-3 TGTGCCATCAGTAAGGGTCTAGCAGAACCAGATACGCAGTATTTT CAISKGLAEPDTQYF
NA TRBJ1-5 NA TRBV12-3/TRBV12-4 TGTGCCAGCAGTTTACTGGGGCGGGGAAGCAATCAGCCCCAGCATTTT CASSLLGRGSNQPQHF
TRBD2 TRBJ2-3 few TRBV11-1 TGTGCCAGCAGCTCTACTAGCGGGGGCCCAGATACGCAGTATTTT CASSSTSGGPDTQYF
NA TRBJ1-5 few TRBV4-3 TGCGCCAGCAGCCAAGCTCACAGACGGGTTGACAATCAGCCCCAGCATTTT CASSQAHRRVDNQPQHF
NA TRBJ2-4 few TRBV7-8 TGTGCCAGCAGCTTACCTACCCGGACGGCACTAGCCAAAAACATTCAGTACTTC CASSLPTRTALAKNIQYF
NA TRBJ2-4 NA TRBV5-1 TGCGCCAGCAGCTTGGAAGACAGAACAAAAAACATTCAGTACTTC CASSLEDRTKNIQYF
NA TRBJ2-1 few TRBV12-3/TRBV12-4 TGTGCCAGCAGACCCGACGAGAACAATGAGCAGTTCTTC CASRPDENNEQFF
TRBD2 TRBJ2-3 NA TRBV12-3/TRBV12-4 TGTGCCAGCAGTTTAGACGGGCGGGGGGACACAGATACGCAGTATTTT CASSLDGRGDTDTQYF
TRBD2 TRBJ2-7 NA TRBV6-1 TGTGCCAGCAGTGAGGGGCGGGGGGCGTGGAACGAGCAGTACTTC CASSEGRGAWNEQYF
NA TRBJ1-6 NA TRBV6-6 TGTGCCAGCAGTTACGCGGGAAATTCACCCCTCCACTTT CASSYAGNSPLHF
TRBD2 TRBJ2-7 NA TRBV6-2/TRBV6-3 TGTGCCAGCAGTACCCAGCTAGCGGGGGGCGGCTACGAGCAGTACTTC CASSTQLAGGGYEQYF
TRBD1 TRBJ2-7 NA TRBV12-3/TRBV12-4 TGTGCCAGCAGTTTCGCAGGGCACAGGGGCTCCGAGCAGTACTTC CASSFAGHRGSEQYF
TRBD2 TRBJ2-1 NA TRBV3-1 TGTGCCAGCAGCCGTGAGACTAGCGGCTACAATGAGCAGTTCTTC CASSRETSGYNEQFF
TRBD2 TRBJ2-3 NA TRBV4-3 TGCGCCAGCAGCCAAGATGTGGGGACTAACACAGATACGCAGTATTTT CASSQDVGTNTDTQYF
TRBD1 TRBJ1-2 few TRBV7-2 TGTGCCAGCAGCCATATCCGGGACAGTCCTCTCTATGGCTACACCTTC CASSHIRDSPLYGYTF